The next 25 T cell receptor beta chains were all read from a single sample in a study of T cells after yellow fever vaccination. TCRdb analysed the 5' RACE reads with MiXCR anew, one entry per CDR3 protein. Of under 50,000 distinct CDR3 sequences detected, around 6.8% appear once; the ten largest clones hold roughly a tenth. Sequences were derived from PBMCs, either bulk or a sorted T-cell subset (CD4+, CD8+, memory, or dextramer-sorted; not recorded which), sampled 45 days after the yellow fever booster vaccination. The receptors come from a man aged 30-40 years who received the YFV17D yellow fever vaccine.

This clonotype was detected ten times or more. The chain combines TRBV6-5 with TRBJ2-1; TRBD2 matches 13 bases. Germline trimming cut 6 bases from V and 5 bases from J; bases unmatched to any gene: 1. This CDR3 contains 14 residues. Germline V lookup: CDR1 MNHEY, CDR2 SVGAGI. Here the CDR3 DNA reads TGTGCCAGCAGGGGACTAGCGGGGAACAATGAGCAGTTCTTC. Its protein product is CASRGLAGNNEQFF.

This sequence joins TRBV20-1 and TRBJ2-7, with D unresolved. This CDR3 has 14 residues. Trimming shortened V by 4 bases and J by 2 bases, and 15 bases separated the two germline ends. Germline assignment: CDR1 DFQATT and CDR2 SNEGSKA (reference sequence). CDR3 in amino acids: CSATAARDTYEQYF. The CDR3, as DNA: TGCAGTGCTACTGCGGCCCGAGATACCTACGAGCAGTACTTC.

This clonotype was counted ten times or more. V and J are TRBV7-2 and TRBJ2-5; 11 bases agree with TRBD2. Unmatched junction bases numbered 8, after V lost 9 bases and J lost 2 bases. The CDR3 sequence is 15 residues long. Germline V gives CDR1 SGHTA, CDR2 FQGNSA. The CDR3 DNA is TGTGCCAGTTCTTGGACTAGCGGGCCACAAGAGACCCAGTACTTC. Residues: CASSWTSGPQETQYF.

The chain has TRBV19 and TRBJ2-7, with D possibly TRBD2 on 6 matching bases. The CDR3 consists of 13 residues. Trimming left V 3 bases short and J 11 bases short, with 17 bases between. Germline-derived CDR1 and CDR2 are LNHDA and SQIVND (reference sequence). The CDR3, as DNA: TGTGCCAGTAGTATTTCCGCGGGAAGGGATAAGTACTTC. Translation gives CASSISAGRDKYF.

The rearrangement joins TRBV19 to TRBJ2-1; D is ambiguous. The germline V and J ends were trimmed by 5 bases and 7 bases, with 21 bases remaining between them. The CDR3 is 16 residues long. Germline CDR1 and CDR2: LNHDA and SQIVND (reference sequence). CDR3 sequence (DNA): TGTGCCAGTAGTTTAAAGACTGTGGGTGTTTATAATGAGCAGTTCTTC. It specifies CASSLKTVGVYNEQFF.

Remarks on this clonotype: A much larger clone differs by one base, so this may be a read error. V gene TRBV28 combines with J gene TRBJ1-4; D remains unclear. Trimming stripped 10 bases from V and 8 bases from J, with 17 bases between. This CDR3 contains 13 residues. Germline lookup yields CDR1 MDHEN and CDR2 SYDVKM. CDR3 amino acids: CANSEINGEKLFF. CDR3 bases: TGTGCCAACAGCGAAATAAATGGAGAAAAACTGTTTTTT. Full variable domain (rest looked up from reference TRBV28 and TRBJ1-4): DVKVTQSSRYLVKRTGEKVFLECVQDMDHENMFWYRQDPGLGLRLIYFSYDVKMKEKGDIPEGYSVSREKKERFSLILESASTNQTSMYLCANSEINGEKLFFGSGTQLSVL.

This clonotype was detected ten times or more. The genes are TRBV5-1 and TRBJ2-1; a possible D gene is TRBD1 (6 bases). This CDR3 region has 15 residues. V lost 4 bases and J 4 bases, leaving 15 bases between the germline ends. CDR1 and CDR2 (germline): SGHRS, YFSETQ. Here the CDR3 reads CASSADQGTYNEQFF. CDR3 nucleotide sequence: TGCGCCAGCAGCGCCGACCAGGGGACGTACAATGAGCAGTTCTTC. Full variable domain (remainder filled in from reference TRBV5-1 and TRBJ2-1): KAGVTQTPRYLIKTRGQQVTLSCSPISGHRSVSWYQQTPGQGLQFLFEYFSETQRNKGNFPGRFSGRQFSNSRSEMNVSTLELGDSALYLCASSADQGTYNEQFFGPGTRLTVL.

The gene calls are TRBV14 and TRBJ2-2; D is uncertain. The CDR3 spans 16 residues. Trimming cost V 0 bases and J 2 bases, with 10 bases left between them. Germline CDR1 reads SGHDN; CDR2 reads FVKESK. DNA for the CDR3: TGTGCCAGCAGCCAAGATCGCCCCCTCAACACCGGGGAGCTGTTTTTT. It encodes CASSQDRPLNTGELFF.

V is TRBV21-1 and J is TRBJ2-1. TRBV21-1 is noted as a pseudogene. This CDR3 contains 12 residues. CDR3 loop: CASSKALREQFF. Here the CDR3 DNA reads TGTGCCAGCAGCAAAGCGCTACGTGAGCAGTTCTTC.

This rearrangement joins TRBV20-1 to TRBJ1-5; possibly TRBD1 for D (6 bases). Between the trimmed V and J ends, which lost 6 bases and 4 bases, there was a span of 19 bases. CDR1 is DFQATT and CDR2 is SNEGSKA in the germline V gene (reference sequence). This CDR3 region has 15 residues. DNA of the CDR3: TGCAGTGCAGTGACGTGGGGGGCTTCGAATCAGCCCCAGCATTTT. It is translated as CSAVTWGASNQPQHF.

This clonotype appeared many times. The chain couples TRBV20-1 to TRBJ2-7; D might be TRBD1 or TRBD2, each matching 5 bases. Germline V lookup: CDR1 DFQATT, CDR2 SNEGSKA (reference sequence). Trimming took off 0 bases at V and 1 base at J, with 10 bases between the two ends. The CDR3 loop spans 14 amino acids. The CDR3 region has the DNA TGCAGTGCTAGAGATCCGTGGGGGTCCTACGAGCAGTACTTC. Protein: CSARDPWGSYEQYF.

V usage is TRBV20-1 and J usage is TRBJ2-1; 14 positions agree with TRBD2. This CDR3 region has 14 residues. With V trimmed by 6 bases and J by 6 bases, 4 bases remained unmatched. Germline CDR1 DFQATT, CDR2 SNEGSKA (reference sequence). This CDR3 reads CSAKTSGRANEQFF. CDR3 in DNA: TGCAGTGCCAAGACTAGCGGGAGGGCCAATGAGCAGTTCTTC.

This clonotype was seen a few times. This chain uses TRBV5-5 with TRBJ2-7; D gene unclear. Between the trimmed V and J ends, which lost 3 bases and 6 bases, there was a span of 7 bases. Germline lookup yields CDR1 SGHKS and CDR2 YYEKEE (reference sequence). The CDR3 has 11 amino acids. CDR3 nucleotides: TGTGCCAGCAGCTCAGATACCGAGCAGTACTTC. Protein product: CASSSDTEQYF.

This clonotype was found many times. The V and J genes are TRBV5-1 and TRBJ1-2; 8 bases are shared with TRBD1. V lost 4 bases and J lost 8; bases outside the gene matches: 10. Germline V gene sequence: CDR1 SGHRS, CDR2 YFSETQ. The CDR3 is made up of 14 amino acids. This chain's CDR3 is CASSIDRGSGGYTF. Written as DNA, the CDR3 is TGCGCCAGCAGCATCGACAGGGGATCGGGCGGCTACACCTTC.

This clonotype was found a few times. The rearrangement links TRBV15 to TRBJ2-1; 8 positions match TRBD2. The ends lost 0 bases at V and 5 bases at J; junction bases unmatched: 9. Germline loops: CDR1 LNHNV, CDR2 YYDKDF (reference sequence). The CDR3 is 17 amino acids. Here the CDR3 DNA reads TGTGCCACCAGCAGAGATGGCACTAGCGGAGACAACAATGAGCAGTTCTTC. This translates into CATSRDGTSGDNNEQFF.

This clonotype has a count of ten or more. The V gene is TRBV4-3, the J gene TRBJ2-3; D ambiguous. This CDR3 has 17 amino acids. Trimming stripped 1 base from V and 1 base from J, with 15 bases between. Germline CDR1 LGHNA, CDR2 YSLEER. CDR3 region: CASSQGVLSSGTDTQYF. CDR3 coding DNA: TGCGCCAGCAGCCAAGGAGTTCTCTCCTCTGGCACAGATACGCAGTATTTT.

The chain links TRBV7-2 to TRBJ2-7; 9 positions match TRBD2. This CDR3 is built from 16 residues. Germline CDR1 and CDR2: SGHTA and FQGNSA. V was pared by 5 bases and J by 4 bases, with 12 bases of the junction left unmatched. Here the CDR3 DNA reads TGTGCCAGCAGCGCAACGTGGGGCGGGAGGGCTTACGAGCAGTACTTC. Amino acids: CASSATWGGRAYEQYF.

This clonotype was detected only a few times. The CDR3 DNA sequence: TGTGCCAGCAGGACAGGGGTGGGAGGCTACGAGCAGTACTTC. Its translation: CASRTGVGGYEQYF. The chain combines TRBV7-2 with TRBJ2-7; TRBD1 matches 8 bases. The CDR3 has 14 amino acids. CDR1 is SGHTA and CDR2 is FQGNSA in the germline V gene. The V gene end was trimmed by 6 bases and the J gene end by 3 bases; junction bases not matched to a gene: 7.

This clonotype counts as large (0.1 to 1%). The chain employs TRBV4-1 and TRBJ2-1; 9 nucleotides line up with TRBD2. Unmatched junction bases numbered 13, after V lost 4 bases and J lost 6 bases. Germline assignment: CDR1 MGHRA and CDR2 YSYEKL. The CDR3 runs 17 residues. The CDR3 coding sequence is TGCGCCAGCAGCCGGAAGACTAGCGGTCAGCTAACCAATGAGCAGTTCTTC. Translating it yields CASSRKTSGQLTNEQFF.

By sample share, this clonotype is medium-sized. The V call is TRBV11-2, the J call TRBJ2-2; 7 positions match TRBD2. J was trimmed by 0 bases and V by 6 bases; bases with no gene match: 1. The CDR3 has 14 amino acids. Germline CDR1 and CDR2: SGHAT and FQNNGV. In DNA, the CDR3 is TGTGCCAGCAGGAGCGGGACGAACACCGGGGAGCTGTTTTTT. Translating it yields CASRSGTNTGELFF.

The chain combines TRBV11-2 with TRBJ2-1; 9 bases map to TRBD1. With 5 bases clipped from V and 8 bases from J, the junction kept 10 bases outside the gene matches. The CDR3 sequence is 15 residues long. In germline, CDR1 is SGHAT, CDR2 FQNNGV. CDR3 region: CASSEYRGRSHEQFF. CDR3 in DNA: TGTGCCAGCAGCGAATACAGGGGGCGCAGCCATGAGCAGTTCTTC. Combining the CDR3 with reference TRBV11-2 and TRBJ2-1 gives the whole variable domain EAGVAQSPRYKIIEKRQSVAFWCNPISGHATLYWYQQILGQGPKLLIQFQNNGVVDDSQLPKDRFSAERLKGVDSTLKIQPAKLEDSAVYLCASSEYRGRSHEQFFGPGTRLTVL.

This clonotype was counted ten times or more. This chain uses TRBV5-1 with TRBJ2-2; D gene ambiguous. The CDR3 extends over 14 amino acids. Per germline, CDR1 SGHRS and CDR2 YFSETQ. V was clipped by 1 base and J by 3 bases, with 7 bases between them. The CDR3 DNA reads as TGCGCCAGCAGCTTGCAGGCCCACACCGGGGAGCTGTTTTTT. Residues: CASSLQAHTGELFF.

This clonotype was counted at least ten times. The J gene is TRBJ2-5, the V gene TRBV6-5; possibly TRBD1 or TRBD2 for D (5 bases each). V lost 4 bases and J lost 0, with 12 bases in between. Germline V CDR1 and CDR2: MNHEY, SVGAGI. This CDR3 region has 15 residues. The CDR3, as DNA: TGTGCCAGCAGTTGGTCCTGGGGGTACCAAGAGACCCAGTACTTC. Amino acids: CASSWSWGYQETQYF.

By its share, this clonotype is medium-sized. This chain joins TRBV2 and TRBJ2-2, with D uncertain. Germline V gene lookup returns CDR1 SNHLY and CDR2 FYNNEI. Trimming removed 6 bases from V and 3 bases from J, with 8 bases in between. The CDR3 spans 13 residues. Here the CDR3 reads CASSPTYTGELFF. DNA of the CDR3: TGTGCCAGCAGCCCTACTTACACCGGGGAGCTGTTTTTT.

This clonotype has a count of ten or more. Written as DNA, the CDR3 is TGCAGTGCCAAGGGACTAGCGGGAGGTAGCGAGCAGTACTTC. Encoded protein: CSAKGLAGGSEQYF. The chain joins TRBV20-1 to TRBJ2-7; 15 nucleotides align to TRBD2. The CDR3 contains 14 residues. V shed 6 bases and J 6 bases; nucleotides not matched to a gene: 6. Germline CDR1 and CDR2: DFQATT and SNEGSKA (reference sequence).